This TCR beta chain was captured by sequencing in a study of blood T cell repertoires in COVID-19. At the level of the study: COVID-19 samples collected from the United States, Italy and Spain covered acute and convalescent phases. The cDNA or gDNA used as material had been derived from T cells, B-cell-depleted T cells, or PBMCs.

This CDR3 region has 14 residues. Germline V gives CDR1 MNHEY, CDR2 SVGEGT. Deletions cut 5 bases from V and 0 bases from J, with 8 bases between. Recovery among Cohort 3 donors was established by two negative PCRs, clearance, or symptom resolution. Authors' analysis steps: Amplification with reference gene primers provided the estimates of nucleated cell counts. Assay used: immunoSEQ multiplex PCR; TCRdb lists only in-frame clones, some missing. V, J and clone size were drawn from that table, and D and trimming were deduced from the DNA. Here the sample spans about 180,000 clones, 80% to 90% being singletons.

Sample: PBMCs or T cells enriched from blood (not recorded which). The chain carries TRBV6-2 or TRBV6-3 and TRBJ1-3, with D tentatively TRBD1 (5 bases). The clonotype comes from a woman under 30 who had recovered from COVID-19. The CDR3 DNA reads TGTGCCAGCAGTGGACATCTCTCTGGAAACACCATATATTTT. Protein product: CASSGHLSGNTIYF.